This T cell receptor beta chain was captured by sequencing in a study of blood T cell repertoires in COVID-19. In the study overall: The samples span acute and convalescent COVID-19 from the United States, Italy and Spain.

Enrollment of patients from Seattle took place during active infection, with longitudinal follow-up. Germline V gives CDR1 LGHDT, CDR2 YNNKEL (reference sequence). Deletions cut 1 base from V and 2 bases from J, with 9 bases between. The CDR3 has 14 residues. Methods used by the authors: Amplification from reference gene primers served as the basis for estimated nucleated cell counts. Repertoires were generated with immunoSEQ multiplex PCR, while TCRdb's copy carries only in-frame clones and drops some. The V and J calls and clone size come from that table; D and trimming were worked out from the DNA. The table shows about 82,000 clones, with under 80% occurring only once.

This TCR derives from a man aged 55 to 70 with COVID-19, enrolled during active disease. V gene TRBV3-1 (or the pseudogene TRBV3-2) combines with J gene TRBJ2-7, with unresolved D. The sample taken for sequencing was peripheral blood. The CDR3 loop reads CASSQGVAPYEQYF. The DNA for the CDR3 is TGTGCCAGCAGCCAAGGAGTCGCCCCCTACGAGCAGTACTTC.